The T cell receptor (beta chain) described here comes from a study of T cells after yellow fever vaccination. The study, taken as a whole, reports: Reappearing after the booster were most of the clones from primary vaccination (around 95% CD4, 85% to 90% CD8). Researchers noted that a small share of clonotypes showed up in both CD4 and CD8 compartments.

Remarks on this clonotype: The antigen remains undetermined.

The CDR3 has 14 amino acids. Germline V gives CDR1 SGHVS, CDR2 FQNEAQ. V was clipped by 1 base and J by 8 bases; unmatched bases: 1. One entry per CDR3 protein, called by TCRdb with MiXCR from the 5' RACE reads. The table records hundreds of thousands of distinct CDR3 sequences, roughly 13% of them present only once. The specimen comprised PBMCs, sampled on the day of the yellow fever booster vaccination. V gene TRBV7-8 combines with J gene TRBJ1-4; TRBD1 matches at 10 bases. The sequence derives from a man aged 30 to 39 who received the YFV17D yellow fever vaccine. The chain's CDR3 is CASSLGGQGEKLFF. CDR3 nucleotides: TGTGCCAGCAGCTTAGGGGGACAGGGGGAAAAACTGTTTTTT.